This T cell receptor (beta chain) is drawn from a study of blood T cell repertoires in COVID-19. As for the study in general: COVID-19 samples, acute and convalescent, were from the United States, Italy and Spain.

The table lists this clone with a few counts. Some clones are missing from TCRdb's copy, which holds only in-frame ones; the method was immunoSEQ multiplex PCR. This sample carries about 160,000 clones, more than 75% of them seen once, and the ten largest clones take 18%. The sequence was obtained from a man aged 60 to 75 with active or convalescent COVID-19. Sequencing was carried out using peripheral blood.

The CDR3, as DNA: TGTGCCTGGAATGAGGGGGTGCGCAATCAGCCCCAGCATTTT. Translation gives CAWNEGVRNQPQHF. The rearrangement links TRBV30 to TRBJ1-5, with D possibly being TRBD1 (6 bases). Looked up from germline, CDR1 is GTSNPN and CDR2 is SVGIG (reference sequence). CDR3 length equals 14 residues. Trimming stripped 4 bases from V and 2 bases from J, with 12 bases between. Full variable domain (remainder filled in from reference TRBV30 and TRBJ1-5): SQTIHQWPATLVQPVGSPLSLECTVEGTSNPNLYWYRQAAGRGLQLLFYSVGIGQISSEVPQNLSASRPQDRQFILSSKKLLLSDSGFYLCAWNEGVRNQPQHFGDGTRLSIL.